A single sample is the source of the 9 T cell receptor beta chains below, sequenced in a study of vaccination and CD4 T cells after COVID-19. The antigens these receptors bind are not known. CD4+ T cells that had been cultured provided DNA sequenced with the Oncomine TCR Beta short-read assay. TCRdb re-called the PCR reads through MiXCR, storing one row per CDR3 protein. The table lists about 17,000 distinct CDR3 sequences, around 40% of them singletons. As to treatment: roughly 10-day PBMC culture with coronavirus spike peptide pools or control peptides (ViraFEST assay). Sequencing was performed on CD4+ T cells from blood, cultured in vitro, taken after SARS-CoV-2 vaccination. These TCRs come from a human donor who had recovered from COVID-19.

The chain has TRBV20-1 and TRBJ2-7; 8 nucleotides agree with TRBD2. The germline gives CDR1 DFQATT, CDR2 SNEGSKA (reference sequence). CDR3 length: 15 residues. J gave up 2 bases and V 6 bases, and 12 bases lay outside the gene matches. CDR3 sequence reads: CSAAPPAGATYEQYF. The DNA for the CDR3 is TGCAGTGCCGCCCCCCCAGCGGGAGCCACCTACGAGCAGTACTTC.

V and J are TRBV28 and TRBJ2-3; D may match TRBD1 or TRBD2 (5 bases each). CDR3 size: 15 residues. The germline CDR1 and CDR2 sequences are MDHEN and SYDVKM. The V gene lost 5 bases and the J gene lost 2 bases, with 14 bases spanning the gap. CDR3 sequence reads: CASSEGQADTDTQYF. The CDR3 bases are TGTGCCAGCAGTGAGGGGCAAGCGGACACAGATACGCAGTATTTT.

This clonotype was observed a few times. This rearrangement joins TRBV5-4 to TRBJ2-7; TRBD2 matches 13 bases. The CDR3 is made up of 15 amino acids. Trimming removed 4 bases from V and 7 bases from J; junction bases left unmatched: 8. Germline CDR1 SGHNT, CDR2 YYREEE (reference sequence). CDR3 protein: CASSQETSGRREQYF. The CDR3 DNA is TGTGCCAGCAGCCAAGAGACTAGCGGGAGGAGGGAGCAGTACTTC.

The rearrangement joins TRBV28 to TRBJ2-2; unclear D gene. V was pared by 6 bases and J by 7 bases, with 18 bases between. Per the germline V gene, CDR1 is MDHEN and CDR2 is SYDVKM. CDR3 length: 15 amino acids. DNA of the CDR3: TGTGCCAGCAGCCGAGGTGGTCTAGTTCGCGGGGAGCTGTTTTTT. It encodes CASSRGGLVRGELFF.

This clonotype was observed a handful of times. V is TRBV19 and J is TRBJ2-5; no clear D. CDR1 is LNHDA and CDR2 is SQIVND in the germline V gene (reference sequence). The ends were cut back, 5 bases at V and 1 base at J, with 8 bases in the middle. The CDR3 is 13 residues long. The CDR3 here is CASSLVSQETQYF. DNA of the CDR3: TGTGCCAGTAGTCTTGTCAGCCAAGAGACCCAGTACTTC.

The V gene is TRBV7-3, the J gene TRBJ2-1; 8 nucleotides line up with TRBD1. From germline, CDR1 is SGHTA and CDR2 FQGTGA. The CDR3 runs 15 residues. The V segment lost 5 bases and the J segment 12 bases; nucleotides outside the gene matches: 15. The CDR3 here is CASSPTSGTGYGQFF. The CDR3 DNA reads TGTGCCAGCAGCCCCACGTCTGGGACAGGATATGGGCAGTTCTTC.

The V gene is TRBV12-3 or TRBV12-4, the J gene TRBJ2-2; D is undetermined. V was pared by 5 bases and J by 2 bases, with 9 bases between. CDR3 length equals 14 residues. The CDR3 nucleotides read TGTGCCAGCAGTCCCGGATCTAACACCGGGGAGCTGTTTTTT. It is translated as CASSPGSNTGELFF.

The J gene is TRBJ2-1, the V gene TRBV20-1, with 9 bases matching TRBD2. Germline V CDR1 and CDR2: DFQATT, SNEGSKA (reference sequence). V was pared by 5 bases and J by 0 bases, with 5 bases of the junction left unmatched. This CDR3 comprises 15 residues. Here the CDR3 DNA reads TGCAGTGCTGGGGATAGCGGGAGCTCCTACAATGAGCAGTTCTTC. It yields the protein CSAGDSGSSYNEQFF.

This chain connects TRBV18 to TRBJ2-5; 9 bases are shared with TRBD1. Germline CDR1 reads KGHSH; CDR2 reads LQKENI. J gave up 4 bases and V 5 bases, and 5 bases lay outside the gene matches. The length of the CDR3 is 14 residues. The CDR3 DNA reads TGTGCCAGCTCAGAACCGGGACAGGGAGAGACCCAGTACTTC. Protein product: CASSEPGQGETQYF.